A selection of T cell receptor beta chains follows, all from one sample in a study of CD8 T cells in ankylosing spondylitis. One entry per CDR3 protein, called by TCRdb with MiXCR from the 5' RACE reads. Here the sample spans about 140,000 distinct CDR3 sequences, roughly 8% being singletons. Source material: synovial fluid, either unsorted or a sorted T cell fraction (not recorded which). The source is a male donor with ankylosing spondylitis. CDR3s include the opening cysteine and the closing phenylalanine or tryptophan. D genes are given only for firm matches.

CASSPTPTILSYNEQFF	TRBV18	NA
CATQVGANSIIAGELFF	TRBV5-1	NA
CASSQLADQETQYF	TRBV14	TRBD2
CASSLSQNSPLHF	TRBV6-2/TRBV6-3	NA
CASAQANYGYTF	TRBV6-5	NA
CASSQGVGLAGDEQFF	TRBV3-1	TRBD2
CASSQVQGGSGELFF	TRBV4-1	NA
CASSLFGTSGETQYF	TRBV7-2	TRBD2
CSAREVTEAFF	TRBV20-1	NA
CASSYTQGAFYTGELFF	TRBV6-5	TRBD1
CASRGTGMNTEAFF	TRBV6-1	NA
CASSSERGYNEQFF	TRBV6-1	NA
CSARSIFGDRAQETQYF	TRBV20-1	TRBD1
CASSRHRAGPNIQYF	TRBV7-2	NA
CASTSGQGIRETQYF	TRBV2	TRBD1
CASSGRDRGNTEAFF	TRBV6-1	TRBD1
CASSTGTSGNNEQFF	TRBV5-1	TRBD2
CASSGQVYEQYF	TRBV2	NA
CASSFRDRSDEQFF	TRBV6-5	TRBD1
CASSADPGGGPLHF	TRBV7-2	TRBD1
CASRRVAGGPNEQFF	TRBV5-1	TRBD2
CSASDRGKVNQPQHF	TRBV20-1	TRBD1
CAISGTPDKKETQYF	TRBV10-3	NA
CASEIARTGELFF	TRBV2	NA
CASSYGRRSNTGELFF	TRBV6-2/TRBV6-3	NA
CASSFGIRPGAEAFF	TRBV7-2	NA
CSVRTRGHTEAFF	TRBV29-1	TRBD1
CASSQEYLRETQYF	TRBV4-1	NA
CASKRTGRIYEQYF	TRBV28	TRBD1
CASSYRGRINTEAFF	TRBV6-2/TRBV6-3	NA
CATSDLAGGPVETQYF	TRBV24-1	TRBD2
CASSHSGTLNTEAFF	TRBV4-2	NA
CASSLMGQGSDTQYF	TRBV7-2	TRBD1
CASSPRPGSNQPQHF	TRBV7-2	NA
CASSPYGSTDTQYF	TRBV5-6	NA
CASSLTRGGADTQYF	TRBV12-3/TRBV12-4	TRBD2
CSAYYRGGETQYF	TRBV20-1	NA
CASSQEVPSGPQETQYF	TRBV3-1	TRBD2
CSSFVDRVDRNQPQHF	TRBV20-1	TRBD1
CASSDTGSGANVLTF	TRBV18	NA
CASSHRDQAFF	TRBV6-2/TRBV6-3	NA
CSASQGFNEKLFF	TRBV20-1	NA
CASSFSQSYNEQFF	TRBV7-2	NA
CASSLRQGGGYTF	TRBV7-2	TRBD1
CSATSGTSYNEQFF	TRBV20-1	TRBD2
CASSYGGLQNIQYF	TRBV12-3/TRBV12-4	NA
CASSPRQGRSETQYF	TRBV6-1	TRBD1